What follows describes a single T cell receptor beta chain. The germline V gene encodes CDR1 MGHRA and CDR2 YSYEKL. The V end lost 0 bases, the J end lost 1 base, and 11 bases lay between the germline ends. CDR3 size: 16 residues. This sample was included in a study of T-cell memory formation after mild COVID-19. TCRdb ran MiXCR on the 5' RACE reads and lists one entry per CDR3 protein. This table holds approximately 250,000 distinct CDR3 sequences, over 15% found once. The TCR was taken from a man aged 18 to 30 who had mild COVID-19 (a few samples of this study predate the infection). Cell type and time point are not known. The V call is TRBV4-1, the J call TRBJ2-3; D not resolved. The sample comprised PBMCs or a T cell subset sorted from them (not recorded which). CDR3 region: CASSQDILRGTDTQYF. The CDR3 DNA reads TGCGCCAGCAGCCAAGACATTCTTCGGGGCACAGATACGCAGTATTTT.